A selection of T cell receptor beta chains follows, all from one sample in a study of cytomegalovirus exposure and HLA in healthy donors. Sequencing used immunoSEQ multiplex PCR; TCRdb keeps in-frame clones, though not all of them. The sample records 42,000 or so clones, 45% to 65% being singletons. Sequencing was performed on PBMCs. These receptors came from a human donor in good health. CDR3s include the opening cysteine and the closing phenylalanine or tryptophan.

V gene	CDR3 protein
TRBV6-5	CASNSGTSGNDEQFF
TRBV11-2	CASSLDASGTGELFF
TRBV5-1	CASSTAGTGLGYTF
TRBV6-4	CASSQDWNTGELFF
TRBV20-1	CSARAPREAFF
TRBV18	CASSPREGGAHEQYF
TRBV5-5	CASSLLGRGDTEAFF
TRBV5-1	CASSSGERGGYGYTF
TRBV11-3	CASSLDLGTGIGEQYF
TRBV7-9	CASSLVFGWETQYF
TRBV7-9	CASSLADRPTGELFF
TRBV5-6	CASSWGTSDETQYF
TRBV4-3	CASSLQVDLNTEAFF
TRBV7-2	CASSLKSGQADLKFF
TRBV2	CASMMDRDNEQFF
TRBV19	CASSKRQGEQFF
TRBV11-1	CASSSRGSGANVLTF
TRBV11-2	CASSFGIAGDNEQFF
TRBV9	CASSAGTSGPNTDTQYF
TRBV19	CASSTRQGGGTEAFF
TRBV9	CASSTRLAGTYEQYF
TRBV30	CAWSGVFGYTF
TRBV2	CASSVTSSGELFF
TRBV10-3	CAISEGTPAQRLFF
TRBV7-2	CASSLGTGNGYTF
TRBV5-1	CASSLPVQGSEETQYF
TRBV7-9	CASSSGQGFYNSPLHF
TRBV30	CAWDRGGPYEQYF
TRBV9	CASSVGAGMNTEAFF
TRBV5-1	CASTFRPAGQGEKLFF
TRBV4-3	CASSQEGTSGGVYNEQFF
TRBV7-2	CASSLGAGGPPNEQFF
TRBV7-7	CASSSGSGAGADEQYF
TRBV23-1	CASSPSRGYGYTF
TRBV5-4	CASTGTGAGNTIYF
TRBV19	CASSIQGFVKPQHF
TRBV5-6	CASSYGGGRANTEAFF
TRBV6-1	CASSAGGAATNQPQHF
TRBV7-2	CASSNLGVKEQFF
TRBV5-6	CASSLAPAGPQETQYF
TRBV7-2	CASSLGQGIVTGELFF
TRBV11-3	CASSLGGRGPQYF
TRBV11-2	CASRSLAGVSNTQYF
TRBV9	CASSVRQSGEKLFF
TRBV7-2	CASSLTAGGTDTQYF
TRBV6-5	CASSYSRSSYEQYF